The 19 T cell receptor beta chains below all came from one sample that was sequenced in a study of blood T cell repertoires in COVID-19. TCRdb's copy holds only in-frame clones and misses some; the assay was immunoSEQ multiplex PCR. Among approximately 150,000 clones listed, approximately 84% were seen once. Sequenced sample: peripheral blood. The source of these receptors is an elderly woman with acute or convalescent COVID-19.

This chain joins TRBV4-1 and TRBJ1-2; TRBD1 matches at 8 bases. CDR1 and CDR2 (germline): MGHRA, YSYEKL. The length of the CDR3 is 14 residues. J was trimmed by 9 bases and V by 0 bases; bases with no gene match: 6. CDR3 amino acids: CASSQEQGAGSYTF. CDR3 bases: TGCGCCAGCAGCCAAGAGCAGGGGGCTGGAAGCTACACCTTC.

The chain has TRBV2 and TRBJ2-7, with D maybe TRBD2 (6 bases). Trimming took off 6 bases at V and 7 bases at J, with 22 bases between the two ends. This CDR3 is 15 amino acids long. The germline V gene has CDR1 SNHLY and CDR2 FYNNEI. The chain's CDR3 is CASSGMFGGFSEQYF. The CDR3 bases are TGTGCCAGCAGCGGGATGTTCGGAGGGTTTAGTGAGCAGTACTTC.

V gene TRBV5-6 combines with J gene TRBJ1-2, with D perhaps TRBD1 (5 bases). This CDR3 is 14 amino acids long. Germline assignment: CDR1 SGHDT and CDR2 YYEEEE. Trimming shortened V by 2 bases and J by 4 bases, and 12 bases separated the two germline ends. The DNA for the CDR3 is TGTGCCAGCAGCTTCCTCGCAGGGTTCTATGGCTACACCTTC. Amino acid sequence: CASSFLAGFYGYTF.

Note on this clone: This sample also contains other DNA sequences that code for the same CDR3. The J gene is TRBJ2-7, the V gene TRBV7-8, with D possibly TRBD1 on 5 matching bases. The germline gives CDR1 SGHVS, CDR2 FQNEAQ. V gave up 5 bases and J gave up 4 bases, with 9 bases separating them. The CDR3 consists of 12 residues. The CDR3 region has the DNA TGTGCCAGCAGCCTCCAGGGATACGAGCAGTACTTC. This encodes CASSLQGYEQYF.

The V and J genes are TRBV7-2 and TRBJ1-6; D is perhaps TRBD1 (5 bases). Germline lookup yields CDR1 SGHTA and CDR2 FQGNSA. The CDR3 is 16 amino acids. Trimming stripped 0 bases from V and 9 bases from J, with 15 bases between. The DNA of the CDR3 is TGTGCCAGCAGCTTAGCAGGGGCCCCTAGGGGTTCACCCCTCCACTTT. Its protein product is CASSLAGAPRGSPLHF.

The J gene is TRBJ1-1, the V gene TRBV28; D is undetermined. There are 11 residues in the CDR3. Germline CDR1 reads MDHEN; CDR2 reads SYDVKM. Trimming shortened V by 5 bases and J by 10 bases, and 11 bases separated the two germline ends. CDR3 amino acids: CASSLRGAAFF. CDR3 bases: TGTGCCAGCAGTCTCCGGGGAGCAGCTTTCTTT. Full variable domain (remainder filled in from reference TRBV28 and TRBJ1-1): DVKVTQSSRYLVKRTGEKVFLECVQDMDHENMFWYRQDPGLGLRLIYFSYDVKMKEKGDIPEGYSVSREKKERFSLILESASTNQTSMYLCASSLRGAAFFGQGTRLTVV.

CDR3 DNA: TGCGCCAGCAGCCAAGATAGGACTAGCGGGAGTAGCACCGGGGAGCTGTTTTTT. This codes for CASSQDRTSGSSTGELFF. The chain has TRBV4-3 and TRBJ2-2; 13 bases map to TRBD2. Germline-derived CDR1 and CDR2 are LGHNA and YSLEER. V lost 0 bases and J lost 4; bases outside the gene matches: 5. The CDR3 covers 18 residues.

V and J are TRBV11-2 and TRBJ2-1; possible D gene TRBD2, 5 bases. This CDR3 has 14 residues. The V end was cut by 1 base, the J end by 11 bases, with 15 bases between. Germline V gene sequence: CDR1 SGHAT, CDR2 FQNNGV. The CDR3 bases are TGTGCCAGCAGCTTAGGGACTCTTCGGGCCCAGCAGTTCTTC. Translated: CASSLGTLRAQQFF. The whole variable domain, filled in from reference TRBV11-2 and TRBJ2-1, reads EAGVAQSPRYKIIEKRQSVAFWCNPISGHATLYWYQQILGQGPKLLIQFQNNGVVDDSQLPKDRFSAERLKGVDSTLKIQPAKLEDSAVYLCASSLGTLRAQQFFGPGTRLTVL.

The rearrangement links TRBV11-2 to TRBJ2-7, with 10 bases identical to TRBD1. Germline CDR1 SGHAT, CDR2 FQNNGV. This CDR3 spans 18 amino acids. J was trimmed by 1 base and V by 2 bases; bases with no gene match: 11. The CDR3: CASSLYRRGTGESYEQYF. DNA of the CDR3: TGTGCCAGCAGCTTATATCGTCGGGGGACAGGGGAGTCCTACGAGCAGTACTTC.

This chain links TRBV11-2 with TRBJ2-2; D might be TRBD2 (5 bases). This CDR3 spans 15 amino acids. The germline V and J ends were trimmed by 5 bases and 2 bases, with 12 bases remaining between them. Germline V gene data show CDR1 as SGHAT and CDR2 as FQNNGV. Here the CDR3 DNA reads TGTGCCAGCAGCGTGGACTCGACTAACACCGGGGAGCTGTTTTTT. It encodes CASSVDSTNTGELFF.

This sequence joins TRBV4-2 and TRBJ2-5; TRBD2 matches 15 bases. The CDR3 runs to 14 residues. Germline V CDR1 and CDR2: LGHNA, YNFKEQ. V shed 3 bases, J shed 14 bases, and the junction held 7 bases outside the gene matches. This CDR3 is CASSHGLAGGSFYF. The CDR3 DNA is TGTGCCAGCAGCCACGGACTAGCGGGGGGGTCCTTTTACTTC.

This clone was counted between two and nine times. The chain uses TRBV6-5 and TRBJ2-1; no clear D gene. The CDR3 length is 14 residues. Germline-derived CDR1 and CDR2 are MNHEY and SVGAGI. V was shortened by 0 bases and J by 6 bases, with 9 bases between the two germline ends. The CDR3 DNA follows: TGTGCCAGCAGTTACTCATTTAGAACCAATGAGCAGTTCTTC. Amino acid sequence: CASSYSFRTNEQFF.

This clone appeared once. V is TRBV4-1 and J is TRBJ2-7; 8 positions agree with TRBD1. There are 17 residues in the CDR3. Per the germline V gene, CDR1 is MGHRA and CDR2 is YSYEKL. With 0 bases clipped from V and 3 bases from J, the junction kept 10 bases outside the gene matches. CDR3 residues: CASSQEVAGGYNYEQYF. The DNA of the CDR3 is TGCGCCAGCAGCCAAGAGGTGGCAGGGGGCTACAACTACGAGCAGTACTTC.

The chain links TRBV7-2 to TRBJ2-1, with 12 positions matching TRBD2. V gave up 4 bases and J gave up 7 bases; unmatched junction bases: 5. The CDR3 spans 15 residues. Germline V lookup: CDR1 SGHTA, CDR2 FQGNSA. DNA for the CDR3: TGTGCCAGCAGCTCACTAGCGGGGGGAGTTAATGAGCAGTTCTTC. It specifies CASSSLAGGVNEQFF.

This clone has only a few counts. The V gene is TRBV5-1, the J gene TRBJ2-1; 14 bases map to TRBD2. Trimming took 5 bases from V and 8 from J; bases not matched to a gene: 3. Looked up from germline, CDR1 is SGHRS and CDR2 is YFSETQ. The CDR3 has 14 amino acids. For the CDR3, the DNA is TGCGCCAGCAGGGAGGGACTAGCGGGAGATGAGCAGTTCTTC. This translates into CASREGLAGDEQFF.

About this clone itself: This specimen includes other DNA sequences encoding the same CDR3. The chain employs TRBV12-3 or TRBV12-4 and TRBJ2-5; 7 bases are shared with TRBD2. The ends lost 4 bases at V and 5 bases at J; junction bases unmatched: 4. The CDR3 covers 13 residues. CDR3: CASSWGGRETQYF. The CDR3 DNA reads TGTGCCAGCAGTTGGGGGGGTCGGGAGACCCAGTACTTC.

This sequence joins TRBV19 and TRBJ2-1, with D maybe TRBD1 (6 bases). V shed 3 bases and J shed 5 bases, with 11 bases lying between them. The CDR3 loop spans 14 amino acids. Germline V gene sequence: CDR1 LNHDA, CDR2 SQIVND (reference sequence). CDR3 bases: TGTGCCAGTAGTATCTCCCGGGACAACAATGAGCAGTTCTTC. Protein: CASSISRDNNEQFF.

This clone was picked up a small number of times. This chain uses TRBV6-5 with TRBJ2-1; the match to TRBD2 covers 10 bases. After removal of 7 bases from V and 7 bases from J, the junction contained 10 bases not matched to a gene. The CDR3 consists of 15 residues. Germline loops: CDR1 MNHEY, CDR2 SVGAGI. The DNA for the CDR3 is TGTGCCAGCATCTCAAGAACTAGCGGGAAGAATGAGCAGTTCTTC. Translating gives CASISRTSGKNEQFF.

The table lists this clone with a few counts. The rearrangement uses TRBV18 and TRBJ2-3, with 8 bases matching TRBD2. This CDR3 spans 17 amino acids. Germline loops: CDR1 KGHSH, CDR2 LQKENI. V lost 2 bases, J lost 0 bases, and 7 bases stayed unmatched. The CDR3 region has the DNA TGTGCCAGCTCACCAACCACTAGCGGCCTTAGCACAGATACGCAGTATTTT. It is translated as CASSPTTSGLSTDTQYF.